The 22 T cell receptor beta chains listed next were all sequenced from one sample in a study of shared clonotypes between healthy human individuals. The assay was immunoSEQ multiplex PCR, and TCRdb's table has in-frame clones only and misses some. The sample has nearly 2 million clones; over 85% are singletons. Naive CD8 isolation took CD45RO-negative cells positively selected for CCR7 and excluded terminally differentiated effector memory CD45RA+ cells. Sequencing input: naive CD8+ T cells sorted from blood. The receptors come from a man between 18 and 35 years old in good health.

This chain uses TRBV27 with TRBJ2-3, with D possibly being TRBD2 (5 bases). V was shortened by 6 bases and J by 2 bases, with 9 bases between the two germline ends. The germline V gene has CDR1 MNHEY and CDR2 SMNVEV (reference sequence). The CDR3 has 13 residues. Here the CDR3 reads CASSGLHTDTQYF. CDR3 nucleotide sequence: TGTGCCAGCAGCGGACTCCACACAGATACGCAGTATTTT.

The CDR3 nucleotides are TGCGCCAGCAGCTCGATAGCGGGAGAGTCGTACGAGCAGTACTTC. Protein product: CASSSIAGESYEQYF. V usage is TRBV4-1 and J usage is TRBJ2-7; 9 bases agree with TRBD2. The germline CDR1 and CDR2 sequences are MGHRA and YSYEKL. V was clipped by 5 bases and J by 4 bases; unmatched bases: 9. CDR3 length: 15 amino acids.

Worth noting for this clone: A much larger clonotype is one base distant, so this may be a read error. This CDR3 is also generated by other DNA sequences in the sample. This sequence joins TRBV9 and TRBJ1-1; D not resolved. CDR1 and CDR2 (germline): SGDLS, YYNGEE. V gave up 0 bases and J gave up 1 base, with 4 bases separating them. The CDR3 loop spans 13 amino acids. In DNA, the CDR3 is TGTGCCAGCAGCGTAGCAGGGAACACTGAAGCTTTCTTT. Its protein is CASSVAGNTEAFF.

The V and J genes are TRBV5-1 and TRBJ1-2, with 7 bases identical to TRBD1. Germline V lookup: CDR1 SGHRS, CDR2 YFSETQ. This CDR3 spans 14 amino acids. With 1 base clipped from V and 5 bases from J, the junction kept 5 bases outside the gene matches. CDR3 loop: CASSLWEGAYGYTF. CDR3 bases: TGCGCCAGCAGCTTGTGGGAGGGGGCGTATGGCTACACCTTC. Combining the CDR3 with reference TRBV5-1 and TRBJ1-2 gives the whole variable domain KAGVTQTPRYLIKTRGQQVTLSCSPISGHRSVSWYQQTPGQGLQFLFEYFSETQRNKGNFPGRFSGRQFSNSRSEMNVSTLELGDSALYLCASSLWEGAYGYTFGSGTRLTVV.

V usage is TRBV5-1 and J usage is TRBJ2-6; no reliable D call. V was cut by 5 bases and J by 0 bases, with 15 bases left in between. The CDR3 runs 17 residues. Germline loops: CDR1 SGHRS, CDR2 YFSETQ. CDR3 loop: CASREWGWSSGANVLTF. The CDR3 region has the DNA TGCGCCAGCAGGGAATGGGGATGGAGCTCTGGGGCCAACGTCCTGACTTTC.

This clone has only one observation. Other nucleotide sequences in the sample specify the same CDR3. V is TRBV4-3 and J is TRBJ1-1; D not resolved. The CDR3 is 12 residues long. Trimming stripped 1 base from V and 5 bases from J, with 5 bases between. Germline V gene data show CDR1 as LGHNA and CDR2 as YSLEER. The CDR3 DNA sequence: TGCGCCAGCAGCCAAGCGGGGACTGAAGCTTTCTTT. As protein: CASSQAGTEAFF.

This chain links TRBV4-3 with TRBJ2-1; 7 bases match TRBD1. This CDR3 is built from 17 residues. J lost 4 bases, V lost 0 bases, and 9 bases had no gene match. The germline CDR1 and CDR2 sequences are LGHNA and YSLEER. The DNA of the CDR3 is TGCGCCAGCAGCCAAGACGGGGTGGGGACAGAATACAATGAGCAGTTCTTC. Translation gives CASSQDGVGTEYNEQFF.

The CDR3 protein is CASGGSFQETQYF. CDR3 DNA sequence: TGCGCCAGCGGGGGGAGCTTTCAAGAGACCCAGTACTTC. V gene TRBV5-1 combines with J gene TRBJ2-5, with D perhaps matching TRBD2 (6 bases). Trimming pared 7 bases from V and 2 bases from J, leaving 12 bases between. Germline V gives CDR1 SGHRS, CDR2 YFSETQ. The CDR3 totals 13 residues.

The V gene is TRBV27, the J gene TRBJ2-7; no firm D call. V was pared by 3 bases and J by 4 bases, with 13 bases between. CDR1 and CDR2 from the germline V gene are MNHEY and SMNVEV (reference sequence). The CDR3 consists of 14 residues. CDR3 protein: CASSLGLTAYEQYF. The CDR3 region has the DNA TGTGCCAGCAGTTTGGGTCTCACCGCATACGAGCAGTACTTC.

V is TRBV27 and J is TRBJ2-7, with D hard to call. The CDR3 loop spans 14 amino acids. The germline CDR1 and CDR2 sequences are MNHEY and SMNVEV (reference sequence). Trimming removed 5 bases from V and 3 bases from J, with 14 bases in between. CDR3 sequence reads: CASSPGSVFYEQYF. The CDR3 DNA sequence: TGTGCCAGCAGTCCCGGGTCAGTTTTCTACGAGCAGTACTTC.

This chain uses TRBV15 with TRBJ2-7, with TRBD2 identical over 14 bases. Germline V CDR1 and CDR2: LNHNV, YYDKDF (reference sequence). The V segment lost 4 bases and the J segment 0 bases; nucleotides outside the gene matches: 11. The CDR3 is made up of 19 amino acids. CDR3 nucleotides: TGTGCCACCAGCACAGGGGTTAGGACTAGCGGGGGGAGCTCCTACGAGCAGTACTTC. Translated: CATSTGVRTSGGSSYEQYF.

This rearrangement joins TRBV5-4 to TRBJ2-7; 9 bases line up with TRBD2. The junction had 9 bases not matched to a gene; V was cut back by 4 bases and J by 4 bases. Germline V lookup: CDR1 SGHNT, CDR2 YYREEE (reference sequence). The CDR3 covers 15 residues. CDR3 DNA: TGTGCCAGCAGCCTCCCGGCGGGGGGGCGTTACGAGCAGTACTTC. Translation gives CASSLPAGGRYEQYF.

The genes are TRBV27 and TRBJ2-7; D is perhaps TRBD2 (5 bases). The CDR3 extends over 14 amino acids. Germline CDR1 MNHEY, CDR2 SMNVEV (reference sequence). V gave up 4 bases and J gave up 2 bases, with 12 bases separating them. CDR3 DNA: TGTGCCAGCAGTTCCATAGACGGGACCTACGAGCAGTACTTC. This codes for CASSSIDGTYEQYF.

V and J are TRBV30 and TRBJ2-1; TRBD1 might be the D (5 bases). Trimming removed 1 base at V and 1 base at J, with 8 bases between. This CDR3 has 14 amino acids. Germline V gene data show CDR1 as GTSNPN and CDR2 as SVGIG (reference sequence). The CDR3 loop reads CAWSAGQSYNEQFF. For the CDR3, the DNA is TGTGCCTGGAGTGCAGGGCAATCCTACAATGAGCAGTTCTTC. The full variable domain, with the rest looked up from reference TRBV30 and TRBJ2-1, is SQTIHQWPATLVQPVGSPLSLECTVEGTSNPNLYWYRQAAGRGLQLLFYSVGIGQISSEVPQNLSASRPQDRQFILSSKKLLLSDSGFYLCAWSAGQSYNEQFFGPGTRLTVL.

The chain uses TRBV6-6 and TRBJ1-2; D possibly corresponds to TRBD1 (5 bases). Germline V CDR1 and CDR2: MNHNY, SVGAGI (reference sequence). Trimming left V 10 bases short and J 1 base short, with 13 bases between. The CDR3 length is 13 residues. The chain's CDR3 is CAMQGRINYGYTF. In DNA form, the CDR3 reads TGTGCCATGCAGGGCAGAATTAACTATGGCTACACCTTC.

This rearrangement joins TRBV7-3 to TRBJ2-3, with D tentatively TRBD2 (6 bases). This CDR3 is built from 15 residues. With 2 bases removed from V and 0 bases from J, the gap between germline ends came to 9 bases. CDR1 and CDR2 (germline): SGHTA, FQGTGA. The CDR3 sequence: CASSLQRASTDTQYF. The CDR3 bases are TGTGCCAGCAGCTTACAGCGGGCTAGCACAGATACGCAGTATTTT.

The rearrangement joins TRBV4-1 to TRBJ2-7, with D perhaps TRBD1 (6 bases). The CDR3 spans 15 residues. Germline V gene lookup returns CDR1 MGHRA and CDR2 YSYEKL. Trimming cost V 1 base and J 2 bases, with 12 bases left between them. CDR3 in amino acids: CASSQVSTGPYEQYF. The DNA of the CDR3 is TGCGCCAGCAGCCAAGTCTCCACAGGGCCCTACGAGCAGTACTTC.

The rearrangement uses TRBV4-1 and TRBJ1-1; D is uncertain. Trimming shortened V by 4 bases and J by 6 bases, and 27 bases separated the two germline ends. Per the germline V gene, CDR1 is MGHRA and CDR2 is YSYEKL. This CDR3 comprises 18 residues. CDR3 in DNA: TGCGCCAGCAGCCCTTCGAGGTCCGGATTCGGCGGAAGCGCTGAAGCTTTCTTT. Its translation: CASSPSRSGFGGSAEAFF.

The chain employs TRBV7-9 and TRBJ2-1, with D maybe TRBD1 (5 bases). V dropped 11 bases and J dropped 4 bases, with 18 bases sitting between them. The CDR3 extends over 14 amino acids. The V gene's germline CDR1 is SEHNR and CDR2 FQNEAQ (reference sequence). This CDR3 reads CASQGDSTYNEQFF. DNA for the CDR3: TGTGCCTCGCAGGGCGATTCGACTTACAATGAGCAGTTCTTC.

V usage is TRBV4-1 and J usage is TRBJ2-1; D remains ambiguous. In germline, CDR1 is MGHRA, CDR2 YSYEKL. V lost 0 bases and J 0 bases, leaving 9 bases between the germline ends. The CDR3 covers 16 residues. CDR3 DNA sequence: TGCGCCAGCAGCCAAGAATGGGCCCCCTCCTACAATGAGCAGTTCTTC. It yields the protein CASSQEWAPSYNEQFF.

The sample holds one count of this clone. This rearrangement joins TRBV11-2 to TRBJ1-5; D not certain. Germline CDR1 is SGHAT and CDR2 is FQNNGV. The CDR3 sequence is 14 residues long. Trimming pared 2 bases from V and 7 bases from J, leaving 12 bases between. CDR3 protein: CASSLNGLEQPQHF. The CDR3 nucleotides read TGTGCCAGCAGCTTAAATGGGTTGGAACAGCCCCAGCATTTT.

The rearrangement joins TRBV7-6 to TRBJ1-5; D remains ambiguous. The CDR3 is made up of 14 amino acids. Germline CDR1 and CDR2: SGHVS and FNYEAQ. V gave up 5 bases and J gave up 1 base, with 9 bases separating them. The CDR3 spells CASSPLGSNQPQHF. In DNA, the CDR3 is TGTGCCAGCAGCCCCCTTGGGAGCAATCAGCCCCAGCATTTT.